Listed below are T cell receptor beta chains from one sample, sequenced in a study of blood T cell repertoires in COVID-19. Libraries were prepared by immunoSEQ multiplex PCR; TCRdb keeps only in-frame clonotypes and omits some of them. The table records 300,000 to 450,000 clones, around 89% of them present only once. Sequencing was carried out using PBMCs or T cells enriched from blood (not recorded which). The receptor set was obtained from a man aged 18 to 30 who had recovered from COVID-19. The conserved cysteine and the conserved F or W are not part of the CDR3 here. D genes are given only for firm matches.

j_call	v_call	cdr3_length	d_call	cdr3_aa
TRBJ1-6	TRBV7-2	12	TRBD1	ASLGQGATLPLH
TRBJ1-1	TRBV5-1	11	NA	ASSLNLNTEAF
TRBJ2-3	TRBV28	13	TRBD2	ASDMIAGHTDTQY
TRBJ2-2	TRBV7-8	14	TRBD1	ASSLGAGGNTGELF
TRBJ2-1	TRBV7-6	12	NA	ASSFVNSYNEQF
TRBJ2-1	TRBV3-1/TRBV3-2	14	TRBD1	ASRTRGTGIFNEQF
TRBJ1-4	TRBV28	10	NA	ASGQQNEKLF
TRBJ2-7	TRBV7-2	12	TRBD1	ASSLTGLLYEQY
TRBJ1-5	TRBV10-1	15	TRBD1	ASSESTGGRSNQPQH
TRBJ2-5	TRBV7-9	11	TRBD1	ASSSDRGKTQY
TRBJ2-1	TRBV9	15	NA	ASSVAGSGGSYNEQF
TRBJ2-7	TRBV7-6	13	TRBD2	ASSSLAGGPEEQY
TRBJ2-3	TRBV9	12	TRBD2	ASSGGVNTDTQY
TRBJ1-2	TRBV2	13	TRBD1	ASSERDSPNYGYT
TRBJ2-3	TRBV6-5	10	TRBD1	ASTGTGDTQY
TRBJ1-6	TRBV4-1	15	TRBD1	ASSPDISTGARSPLH
TRBJ1-6	TRBV6-5	14	NA	ASSYYRREYNSPLH
TRBJ2-1	TRBV2	12	TRBD2	ASRQREGYNEQF